The TCR beta chain described here comes from a study of blood T cell repertoires in COVID-19. On the study more broadly: The cDNA or gDNA used as material had been derived from T cells, B-cell-depleted T cells, or PBMCs.

On this clone itself: The sample contains more than one DNA sequence encoding this CDR3.

The authors' processing: Reference gene primer amplification in the assay estimated nucleated cell counts. Data came from immunoSEQ multiplex PCR; TCRdb stores just in-frame clones and leaves some out. For V, J and clone size, that table is used; D and trimming come from the DNA. The sample yields just under 90,000 clones, 85% to 95% seen once. The sample was peripheral blood. The receptor was derived from a man between 60 and 70 years old with acute or convalescent COVID-19.

CDR3 nucleotide sequence: TGTGCCAGTAGTAGGCAGAACACTGAAGCTTTCTTT. It specifies CASSRQNTEAFF. The rearrangement links TRBV19 to TRBJ1-1, with no clear D. Germline-derived CDR1 and CDR2 are LNHDA and SQIVND (reference sequence). V was trimmed by 4 bases and J by 1 base, leaving 4 bases between them. The CDR3 consists of 12 residues.